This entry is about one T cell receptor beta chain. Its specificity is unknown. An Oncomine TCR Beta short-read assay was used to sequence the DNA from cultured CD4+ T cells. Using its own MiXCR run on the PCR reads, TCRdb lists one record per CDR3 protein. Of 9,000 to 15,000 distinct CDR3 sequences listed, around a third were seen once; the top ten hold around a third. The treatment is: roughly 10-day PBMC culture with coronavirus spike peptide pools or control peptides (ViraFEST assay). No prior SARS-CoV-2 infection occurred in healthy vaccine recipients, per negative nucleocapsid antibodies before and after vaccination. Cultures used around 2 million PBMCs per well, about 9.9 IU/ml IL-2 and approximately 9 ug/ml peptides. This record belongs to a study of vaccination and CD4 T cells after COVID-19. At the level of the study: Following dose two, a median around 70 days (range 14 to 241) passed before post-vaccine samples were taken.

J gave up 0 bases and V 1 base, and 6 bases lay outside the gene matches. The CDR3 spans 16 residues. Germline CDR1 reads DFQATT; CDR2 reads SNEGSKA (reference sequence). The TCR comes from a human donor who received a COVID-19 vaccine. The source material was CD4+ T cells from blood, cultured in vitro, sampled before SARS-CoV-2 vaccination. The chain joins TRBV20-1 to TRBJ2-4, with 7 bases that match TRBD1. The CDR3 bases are TGCAGTGCTAGAGGGGGACAGACACTAGCCAAAAACATTCAGTACTTC. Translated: CSARGGQTLAKNIQYF.